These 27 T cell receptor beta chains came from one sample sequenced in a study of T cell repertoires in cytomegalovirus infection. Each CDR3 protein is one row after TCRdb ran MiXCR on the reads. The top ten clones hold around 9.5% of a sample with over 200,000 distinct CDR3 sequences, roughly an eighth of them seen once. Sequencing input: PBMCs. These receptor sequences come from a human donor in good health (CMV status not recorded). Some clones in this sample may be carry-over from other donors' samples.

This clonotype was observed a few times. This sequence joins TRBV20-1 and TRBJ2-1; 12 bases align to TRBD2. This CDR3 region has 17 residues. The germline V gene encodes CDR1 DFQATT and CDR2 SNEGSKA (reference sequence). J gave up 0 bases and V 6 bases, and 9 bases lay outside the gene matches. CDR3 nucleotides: TGCAGTGCCGTCCCGACTAGCGGGGGCCTCTCCTACAATGAGCAGTTCTTC. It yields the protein CSAVPTSGGLSYNEQFF.

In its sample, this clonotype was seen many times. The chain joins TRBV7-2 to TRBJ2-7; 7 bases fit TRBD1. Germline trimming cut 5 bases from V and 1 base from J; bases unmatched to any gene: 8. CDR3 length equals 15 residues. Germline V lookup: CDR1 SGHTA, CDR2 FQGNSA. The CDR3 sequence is CASSTYRGGSYEQYF. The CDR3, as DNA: TGTGCCAGCAGCACCTACAGGGGTGGGTCCTACGAGCAGTACTTC.

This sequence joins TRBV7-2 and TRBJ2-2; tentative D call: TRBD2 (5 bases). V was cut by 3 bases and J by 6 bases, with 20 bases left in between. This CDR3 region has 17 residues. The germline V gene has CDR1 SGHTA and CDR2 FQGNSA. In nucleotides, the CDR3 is TGTGCCAGCAGCTTCGAGCCGGCTAGCCTGTCGGCCGGGGAGCTGTTTTTT. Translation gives CASSFEPASLSAGELFF.

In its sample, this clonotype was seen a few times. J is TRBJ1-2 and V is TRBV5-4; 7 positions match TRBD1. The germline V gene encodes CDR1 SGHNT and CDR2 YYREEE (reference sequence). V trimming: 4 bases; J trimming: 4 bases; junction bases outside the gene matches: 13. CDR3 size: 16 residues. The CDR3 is CASSTGTEGAPYGYTF. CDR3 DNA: TGTGCCAGCAGCACCGGGACAGAAGGTGCTCCCTATGGCTACACCTTC. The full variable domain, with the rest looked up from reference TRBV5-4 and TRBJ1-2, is ETGVTQSPTHLIKTRGQQVTLRCSSQSGHNTVSWYQQALGQGPQFIFQYYREEENGRGNFPPRFSGLQFPNYSSELNVNALELDDSALYLCASSTGTEGAPYGYTFGSGTRLTVV.

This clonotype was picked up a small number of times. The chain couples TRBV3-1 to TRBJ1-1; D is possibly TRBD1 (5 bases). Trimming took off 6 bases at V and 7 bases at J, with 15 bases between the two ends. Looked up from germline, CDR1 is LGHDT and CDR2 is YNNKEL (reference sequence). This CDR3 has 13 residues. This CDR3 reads CASRLAFDSEAFF. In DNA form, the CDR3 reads TGTGCCAGCAGGCTAGCTTTCGACAGTGAAGCTTTCTTT.

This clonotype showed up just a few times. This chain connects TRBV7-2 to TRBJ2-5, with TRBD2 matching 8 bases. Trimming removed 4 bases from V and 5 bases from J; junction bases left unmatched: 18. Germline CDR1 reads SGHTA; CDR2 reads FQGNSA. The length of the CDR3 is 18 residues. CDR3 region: CASSSGLGVWGDSETQYF. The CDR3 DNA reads TGTGCCAGCAGCTCGGGACTAGGGGTCTGGGGGGATTCCGAGACCCAGTACTTC.

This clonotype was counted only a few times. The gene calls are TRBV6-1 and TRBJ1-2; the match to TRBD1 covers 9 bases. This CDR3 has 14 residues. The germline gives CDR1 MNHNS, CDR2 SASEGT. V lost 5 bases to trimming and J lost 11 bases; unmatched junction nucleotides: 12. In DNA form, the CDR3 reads TGTGCCAGCAGTTACAATAGGGACAGGGTCTCTTACACCTTC. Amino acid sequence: CASSYNRDRVSYTF.

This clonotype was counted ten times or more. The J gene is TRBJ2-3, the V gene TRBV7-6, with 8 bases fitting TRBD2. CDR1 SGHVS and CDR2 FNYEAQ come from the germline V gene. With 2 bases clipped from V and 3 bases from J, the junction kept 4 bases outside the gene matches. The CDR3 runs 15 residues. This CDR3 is CASSLSAGGTDTQYF. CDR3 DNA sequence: TGTGCCAGCAGCTTAAGCGCGGGGGGAACAGATACGCAGTATTTT.

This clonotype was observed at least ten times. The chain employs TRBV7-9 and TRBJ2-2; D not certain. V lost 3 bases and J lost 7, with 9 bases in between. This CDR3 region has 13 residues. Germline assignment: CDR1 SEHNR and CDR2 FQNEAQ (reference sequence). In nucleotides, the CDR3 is TGTGCCAGCAGCTTGACCGAACACGGGGAGCTGTTTTTT. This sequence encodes CASSLTEHGELFF.

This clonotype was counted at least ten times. CDR3 region: CASSPRDSGSVGYYEQYF. The CDR3, as DNA: TGTGCCAGCAGCCCCCGGGACAGTGGGTCCGTGGGGTACTACGAGCAGTACTTC. This sequence joins TRBV7-2 and TRBJ2-7; 7 bases are a match to TRBD1. V lost 5 bases, J lost 3 bases, and 19 bases stayed unmatched. Per germline, CDR1 SGHTA and CDR2 FQGNSA. The CDR3 is made up of 18 amino acids. The whole variable domain, filled in from reference TRBV7-2 and TRBJ2-7, reads GAGVSQSPSNKVTEKGKDVELRCDPISGHTALYWYRQSLGQGLEFLIYFQGNSAPDKSGLPSDRFSAERTGGSVSTLTIQRTQQEDSAVYLCASSPRDSGSVGYYEQYFGPGTRLTVT.

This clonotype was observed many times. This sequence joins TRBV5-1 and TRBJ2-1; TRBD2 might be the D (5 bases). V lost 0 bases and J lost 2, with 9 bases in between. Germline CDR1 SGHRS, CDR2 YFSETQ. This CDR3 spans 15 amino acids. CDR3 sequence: CASSLASGTYNEQFF. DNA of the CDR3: TGCGCCAGCAGCTTGGCGTCGGGGACCTACAATGAGCAGTTCTTC.

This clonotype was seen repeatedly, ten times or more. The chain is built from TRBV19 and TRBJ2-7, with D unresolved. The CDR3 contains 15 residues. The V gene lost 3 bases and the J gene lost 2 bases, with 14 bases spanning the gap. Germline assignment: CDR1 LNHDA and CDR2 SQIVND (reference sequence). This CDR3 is CASSMIRTGAYEQYF. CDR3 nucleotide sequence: TGTGCCAGTAGTATGATAAGGACCGGAGCCTACGAGCAGTACTTC. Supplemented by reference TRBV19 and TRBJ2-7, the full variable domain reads DGGITQSPKYLFRKEGQNVTLSCEQNLNHDAMYWYRQDPGQGLRLIYYSQIVNDFQKGDIAEGYSVSREKKESFPLTVTSAQKNPTAFYLCASSMIRTGAYEQYFGPGTRLTVT.

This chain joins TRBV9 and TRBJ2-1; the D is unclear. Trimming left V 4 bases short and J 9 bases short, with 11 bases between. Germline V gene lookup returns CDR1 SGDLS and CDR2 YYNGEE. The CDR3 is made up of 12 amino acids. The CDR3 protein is CASSSFGREQFF. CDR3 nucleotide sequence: TGTGCCAGCAGCTCCTTCGGACGTGAGCAGTTCTTC.

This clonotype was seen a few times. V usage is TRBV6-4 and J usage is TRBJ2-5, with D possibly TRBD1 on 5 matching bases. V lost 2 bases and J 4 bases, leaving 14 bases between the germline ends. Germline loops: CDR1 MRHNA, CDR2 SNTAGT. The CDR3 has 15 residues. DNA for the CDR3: TGTGCCAGCAGTGACAGAGTTTACAGGAGAGAGACCCAGTACTTC. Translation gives CASSDRVYRRETQYF.

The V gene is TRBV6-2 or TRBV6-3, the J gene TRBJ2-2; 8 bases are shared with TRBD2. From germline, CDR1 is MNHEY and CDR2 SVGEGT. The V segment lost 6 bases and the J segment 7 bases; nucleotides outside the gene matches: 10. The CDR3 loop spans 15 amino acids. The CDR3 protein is CASRGAGASVGELFF. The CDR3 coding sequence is TGTGCCAGCAGAGGAGCGGGGGCCAGCGTCGGGGAGCTGTTTTTT.

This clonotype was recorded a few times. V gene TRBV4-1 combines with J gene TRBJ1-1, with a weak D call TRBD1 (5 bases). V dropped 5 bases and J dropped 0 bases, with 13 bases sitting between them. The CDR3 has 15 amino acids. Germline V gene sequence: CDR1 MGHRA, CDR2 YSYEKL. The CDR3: CASSSSGGMNTEAFF. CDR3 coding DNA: TGCGCCAGCAGCAGTTCGGGGGGGATGAACACTGAAGCTTTCTTT.

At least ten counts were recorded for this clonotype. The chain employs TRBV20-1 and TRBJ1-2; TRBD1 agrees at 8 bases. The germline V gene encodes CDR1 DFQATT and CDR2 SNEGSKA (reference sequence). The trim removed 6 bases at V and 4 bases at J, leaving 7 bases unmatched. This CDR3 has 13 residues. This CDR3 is CSASDRVTYGYTF. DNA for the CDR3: TGCAGTGCCTCGGACAGGGTAACCTATGGCTACACCTTC.

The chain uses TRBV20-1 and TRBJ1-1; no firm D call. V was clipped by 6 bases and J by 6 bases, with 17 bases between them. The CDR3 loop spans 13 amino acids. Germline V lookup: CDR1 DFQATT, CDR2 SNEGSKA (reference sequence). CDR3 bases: TGCAGTGCCCCCCAAAGGATTTCATCTGAAGCTTTCTTT. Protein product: CSAPQRISSEAFF.

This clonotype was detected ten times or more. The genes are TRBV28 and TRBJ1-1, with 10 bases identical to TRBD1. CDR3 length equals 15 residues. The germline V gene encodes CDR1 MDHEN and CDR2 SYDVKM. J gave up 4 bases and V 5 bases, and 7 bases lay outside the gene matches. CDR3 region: CASSIDRGLATEAFF. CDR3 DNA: TGTGCCAGCAGTATTGACAGGGGGCTGGCCACTGAAGCTTTCTTT.

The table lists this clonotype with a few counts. The CDR3 is CSARPMGDTEAFF. The CDR3 nucleotides read TGCAGTGCTCGACCGATGGGAGACACTGAAGCTTTCTTT. The J gene is TRBJ1-1, the V gene TRBV20-1; D unclear. Trimming left V 5 bases short and J 3 bases short, with 13 bases between. Germline loops: CDR1 DFQATT, CDR2 SNEGSKA (reference sequence). The CDR3 contains 13 residues.

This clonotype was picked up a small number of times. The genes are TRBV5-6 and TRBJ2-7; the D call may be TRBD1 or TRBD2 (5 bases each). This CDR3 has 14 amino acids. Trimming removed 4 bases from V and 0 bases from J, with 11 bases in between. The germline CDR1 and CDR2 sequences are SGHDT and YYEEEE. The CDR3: CASSLGRASYEQYF. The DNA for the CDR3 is TGTGCCAGCAGCCTGGGACGGGCCTCCTACGAGCAGTACTTC.

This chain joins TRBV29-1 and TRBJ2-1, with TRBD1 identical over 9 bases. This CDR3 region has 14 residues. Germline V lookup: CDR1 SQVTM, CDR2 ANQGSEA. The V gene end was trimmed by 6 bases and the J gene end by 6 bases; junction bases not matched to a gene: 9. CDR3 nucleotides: TGCAGCGTGCTAGGGACAGGGAAAGGCAATGAGCAGTTCTTC. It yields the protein CSVLGTGKGNEQFF.

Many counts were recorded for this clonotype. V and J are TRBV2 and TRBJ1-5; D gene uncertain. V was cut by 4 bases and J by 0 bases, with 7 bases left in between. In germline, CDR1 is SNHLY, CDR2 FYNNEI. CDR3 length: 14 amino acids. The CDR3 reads CASSGEYSNQPQHF. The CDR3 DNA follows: TGTGCCAGCAGTGGAGAGTATAGCAATCAGCCCCAGCATTTT.

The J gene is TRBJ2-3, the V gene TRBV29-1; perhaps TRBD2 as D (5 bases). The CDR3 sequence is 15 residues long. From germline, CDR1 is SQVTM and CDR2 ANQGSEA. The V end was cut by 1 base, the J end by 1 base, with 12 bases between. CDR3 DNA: TGCAGCGTTGAAGTTGCACTAGTGGGCACAGATACGCAGTATTTT. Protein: CSVEVALVGTDTQYF.

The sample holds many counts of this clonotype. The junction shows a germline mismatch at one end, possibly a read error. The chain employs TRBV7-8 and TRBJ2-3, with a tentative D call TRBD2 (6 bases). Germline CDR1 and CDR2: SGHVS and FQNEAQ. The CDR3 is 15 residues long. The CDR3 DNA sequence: TGTGCCAGCAGTTTAGAGGTAGCGGCTCAAGATACGCAGTATTTT. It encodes CASSLEVAAQDTQYF.

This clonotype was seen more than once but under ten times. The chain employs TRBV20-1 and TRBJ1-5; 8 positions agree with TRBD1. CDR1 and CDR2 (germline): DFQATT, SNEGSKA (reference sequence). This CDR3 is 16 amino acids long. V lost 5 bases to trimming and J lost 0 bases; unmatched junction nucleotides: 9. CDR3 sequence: CSAYGTGSYSNQPQHF. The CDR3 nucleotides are TGCAGTGCTTACGGGACAGGATCTTATAGCAATCAGCCCCAGCATTTT.

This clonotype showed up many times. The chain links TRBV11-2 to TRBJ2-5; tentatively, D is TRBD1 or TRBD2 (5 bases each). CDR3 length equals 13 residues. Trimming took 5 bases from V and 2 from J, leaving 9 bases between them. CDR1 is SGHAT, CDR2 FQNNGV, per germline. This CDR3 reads CASSGTEQETQYF. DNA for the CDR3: TGTGCCAGCAGCGGGACGGAACAAGAGACCCAGTACTTC.